Here is one TCR beta chain with its context. Antigen specificity is unknown. FACS was used to enrich TEMRA cells, whereas the CD8+ and CD4+ T cells were obtained by negative isolation. This CDR3 has 14 residues. With V trimmed by 5 bases and J by 5 bases, 7 bases remained unmatched. Germline CDR1 MNHEY, CDR2 SMNVEV (reference sequence). The data derive from a study of CD8 T cells in Susac syndrome. The study, taken as a whole, reports: The TCR sequencing and HLA analysis in the study involved a relatively small number of individuals, as the study acknowledged.

Random hexamers were used to reverse transcribe 0.5 to 1 ug of RNA. TCRdb fed the immunoSEQ multiplex PCR reads into MiXCR, producing one record per CDR3 protein. The repertoire consists of about 280,000 distinct CDR3 sequences, with 70% to 90% occurring once and the leading ten covering over 0.095%. The material sequenced was CD8+ T cells from PBMCs. This clonotype originated in a human donor with multiple sclerosis. The V call is TRBV27, the J call TRBJ2-3, with 7 positions matching TRBD1. Here the CDR3 DNA reads TGTGCCAGCAGTCGAGGGACAGCCCTAGATACGCAGTATTTT. It encodes CASSRGTALDTQYF.